The sample holds a few counts of the clone carrying this TCR beta chain. Its cognate antigen is unknown. The entry originates in a study of lymphopenia after photon versus proton radiotherapy. TCRdb keeps only in-frame clones here, not all; method: immunoSEQ multiplex PCR. The table includes approximately 30,000 clones, around 81% detected once. The CDR3 loop spans 13 amino acids. Trimming cost V 3 bases and J 7 bases, with 9 bases left between them. Germline V CDR1 and CDR2: MNHEY, SMNVEV (reference sequence). Study-wide findings and caveats: Relative stability marked proton patients; photon patients lost diversity and naive cells. After lymphocyte nadir, photon-treated repertoires showed oligoclonal expansion, especially CD8+ Temra.

The genes are TRBV27 and TRBJ2-2; the D gene is possibly TRBD1 (6 bases). This TCR came from a man aged 50 to 59 with gastric cancer. This specimen consisted of peripheral blood, obtained from a patient treated with photon-based radiotherapy. Here the CDR3 DNA reads TGTGCCAGCAGTTTGCAGGGGAGCGGGGAGCTGTTTTTT. Translation: CASSLQGSGELFF.